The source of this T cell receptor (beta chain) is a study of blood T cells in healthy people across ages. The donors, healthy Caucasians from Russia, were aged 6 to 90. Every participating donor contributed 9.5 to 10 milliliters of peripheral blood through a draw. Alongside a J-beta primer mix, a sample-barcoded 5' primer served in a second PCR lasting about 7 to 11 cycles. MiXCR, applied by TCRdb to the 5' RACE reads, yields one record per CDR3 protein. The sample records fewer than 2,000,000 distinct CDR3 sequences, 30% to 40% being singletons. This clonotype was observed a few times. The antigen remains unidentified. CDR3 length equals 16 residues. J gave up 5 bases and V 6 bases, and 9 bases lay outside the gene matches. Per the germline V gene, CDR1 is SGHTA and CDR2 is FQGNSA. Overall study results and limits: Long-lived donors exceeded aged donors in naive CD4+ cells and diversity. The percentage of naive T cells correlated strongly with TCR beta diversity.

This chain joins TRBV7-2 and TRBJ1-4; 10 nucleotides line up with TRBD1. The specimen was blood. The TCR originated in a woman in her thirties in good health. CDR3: CASSSGQGVLNEKLFF. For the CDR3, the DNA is TGTGCCAGCAGTTCCGGACAGGGGGTTCTCAATGAAAAACTGTTTTTT.